The source of this TCR beta chain is a study of CD8 T cells in ankylosing spondylitis. CDR1 is MNHEY and CDR2 is SVGAGI in the germline V gene. CDR3 length: 14 residues. Between the trimmed V and J ends, which lost 2 bases and 8 bases, there was a span of 12 bases. In regard to this clonotype: Its target is unknown.

Findings of the study overall: Disease-linked clones reportedly showed significant enrichment in matched ankylosing spondylitis synovial fluid. Earlier work had already found some motif variants in reactive arthritis synovial fluid and blood. Apparently characteristic of ankylosing spondylitis blood was a TCR beta motif (eight highly homologous variants).

With molecular barcodes, quantitative 5'-RACE was used to make the TCR beta libraries. TCRdb re-derived calls from the 5' RACE reads in MiXCR, one entry per CDR3 protein. The data hold 700,000 to 850,000 distinct CDR3 sequences, with about an eighth observed a single time. The sequencing input was blood, either unsorted or a sorted T cell fraction (not recorded which). The TCR originated in a male donor with ankylosing spondylitis. The gene calls are TRBV6-5 and TRBJ1-4, with no clear D. The CDR3 nucleotides are TGTGCCAGCAGTTACCATAGGCAGCAGGAAAAACTGTTTTTT. Its translation is CASSYHRQQEKLFF.